This T cell receptor beta chain was identified during a study of CD8+ T cells in alopecia areata. About the research overall: Treated patients swallowed 5 to 10 mg of oral tofacitinib twice daily.

Investigators isolated RNA and reverse transcribed it into cDNA to act as the sequencing template. Using immunoSEQ multiplex PCR, the repertoire was profiled, and TCRdb retains in-frame clones only, with some absent. The data show roughly 100,000 clones, with 65% to 90% seen just once and 11% held by the top ten. Findings of the study overall: Scalp and blood retained many expanded lesional clones during tofacitinib.

Concerning this clone: Its cognate antigen is unknown.

The treatment was: oral pan-JAK inhibitor, 5-10 mg twice daily. Sequencing was performed on CD8+ T cells sorted from blood, taken between weeks 30 and 35, from a patient treated with tofacitinib. The sequence derives from a human donor with alopecia areata.

CDR3 bases: TGTGCCACCAGCAGAGGTTCGGAGACCCAGTACTTC. Amino acids: CATSRGSETQYF. The J gene is TRBJ2-5, the V gene TRBV15; D unresolved. The CDR3 contains 12 residues. Germline V gene sequence: CDR1 LNHNV, CDR2 YYDKDF (reference sequence). The germline V and J ends were trimmed by 1 base and 5 bases, with 5 bases remaining between them. Combining the CDR3 with reference TRBV15 and TRBJ2-5 gives the whole variable domain DAMVIQNPRYQVTQFGKPVTLSCSQTLNHNVMYWYQQKSSQAPKLLFHYYDKDFNNEADTPDNFQSRRPNTSFCFLDIRSPGLGDTAMYLCATSRGSETQYFGPGTRLLVL.